The 26 T cell receptor beta chains listed next were all sequenced from one sample in a study of cytomegalovirus exposure and HLA in healthy donors. Only in-frame clones appear in the TCRdb table, and some are missing; sequencing was by immunoSEQ multiplex PCR. The sample gives 65,000 to 75,000 clones, 80% to 95% of which show up once; less than 6% is in the top ten. The sample was PBMCs. These receptors were collected from a man aged 18-30 years in good health and CMV-seropositive.

The V call is TRBV7-2, the J call TRBJ2-7; possibly TRBD2 for D (5 bases). The CDR3 is 14 residues long. V was cut by 2 bases and J by 3 bases, with 11 bases left in between. Germline assignment: CDR1 SGHTA and CDR2 FQGNSA. The DNA for the CDR3 is TGTGCCAGCAGCTTACTAGCATCCCTCTACGAGCAGTACTTC. This encodes CASSLLASLYEQYF.

The gene calls are TRBV5-1 and TRBJ2-5; D perhaps matches TRBD2 (5 bases). The germline V gene encodes CDR1 SGHRS and CDR2 YFSETQ. This CDR3 contains 14 residues. V was trimmed by 5 bases and J by 4 bases, leaving 15 bases between them. For the CDR3, the DNA is TGCGCCAGCAGGGCTATCGGGATACGAGAGACCCAGTACTTC. Translated: CASRAIGIRETQYF.

In its sample, this clone was seen once. The J gene is TRBJ2-1, the V gene TRBV19; TRBD2 might be the D (6 bases). V was trimmed by 0 bases and J by 1 base, leaving 16 bases between them. This CDR3 contains 18 residues. The germline CDR1 and CDR2 sequences are LNHDA and SQIVND (reference sequence). The CDR3: CASSIELGSEGSYNEQFF. As DNA, the CDR3 is TGTGCCAGTAGTATAGAGCTCGGGTCGGAGGGATCCTACAATGAGCAGTTCTTC.

The chain couples TRBV4-1 to TRBJ2-7, with TRBD2 identical over 7 bases. The CDR3 spans 14 residues. The trim removed 1 base at V and 2 bases at J, leaving 2 bases unmatched. The germline V gene encodes CDR1 MGHRA and CDR2 YSYEKL. DNA for the CDR3: TGCGCCAGCAGCCAAGGGACTAGAGCCTACGAGCAGTACTTC. It yields the protein CASSQGTRAYEQYF.

The chain joins TRBV4-1 to TRBJ2-1; 12 bases are a match to TRBD2. After removal of 2 bases from V and 2 bases from J, the junction contained 4 bases not matched to a gene. Germline loops: CDR1 MGHRA, CDR2 YSYEKL. The CDR3 consists of 17 residues. The CDR3 protein is CASSQPRTSGTYNEQFF. The CDR3 DNA sequence: TGCGCCAGCAGCCAACCCAGGACTAGCGGGACCTACAATGAGCAGTTCTTC.

The V gene is TRBV30, the J gene TRBJ2-6, with 7 bases lining up with TRBD1. V lost 3 bases to trimming and J lost 3 bases; unmatched junction nucleotides: 11. The germline CDR1 and CDR2 sequences are GTSNPN and SVGIG (reference sequence). This CDR3 is 17 amino acids long. The CDR3 DNA sequence: TGTGCCTGGAGCCCCGAGGGGGCGGCGTTTGGGGCCAACGTCCTGACTTTC. Translation: CAWSPEGAAFGANVLTF.

This sequence joins TRBV7-9 and TRBJ2-7; 8 nucleotides align to TRBD1. V was pared by 7 bases and J by 2 bases, with 7 bases of the junction left unmatched. The germline V gene encodes CDR1 SEHNR and CDR2 FQNEAQ (reference sequence). This CDR3 contains 14 residues. The CDR3 DNA follows: TGTGCCAGCACCCCACCACAGGGGGCCTACGAGCAGTACTTC. Its protein is CASTPPQGAYEQYF.

CDR3 nucleotide sequence: TGTGCCAGTAAAGCGGGAGGGACCTACAATGAGCAGTTCTTC. This gives the protein CASKAGGTYNEQFF. The chain couples TRBV19 to TRBJ2-1; 10 nucleotides align to TRBD2. CDR3 length: 14 amino acids. Germline V CDR1 and CDR2: LNHDA, SQIVND (reference sequence). Germline trimming cut 7 bases from V and 2 bases from J; bases unmatched to any gene: 2.

This chain connects TRBV7-3 to TRBJ2-5; 8 bases match TRBD1. This CDR3 comprises 15 residues. Per germline, CDR1 SGHTA and CDR2 FQGTGA. J lost 1 base, V lost 3 bases, and 4 bases had no gene match. CDR3 in amino acids: CASSFGQGPQETQYF. CDR3 sequence (DNA): TGTGCCAGCAGCTTCGGACAGGGCCCCCAAGAGACCCAGTACTTC.

This chain connects TRBV6-1 to TRBJ2-6; D uncertain. The CDR3 totals 13 residues. Germline values: CDR1 MNHNS, CDR2 SASEGT. V lost 10 bases, J lost 0 bases, and 7 bases lay in between. The CDR3 loop reads CATVNSGANVLTF. The CDR3 nucleotides are TGTGCCACCGTAAACTCTGGGGCCAACGTCCTGACTTTC.

The genes are TRBV6-4 and TRBJ1-4; 10 bases match TRBD1. This CDR3 spans 15 amino acids. V dropped 6 bases and J dropped 6; count of bases not matched to a gene: 7. Germline V lookup: CDR1 MRHNA, CDR2 SNTAGT. The CDR3 DNA follows: TGTGCCAGCAGATCAACCGGGACAGGGGATGAAAAACTGTTTTTT. Translated: CASRSTGTGDEKLFF.

The V gene is TRBV7-2, the J gene TRBJ1-1, with 7 bases matching TRBD1. This CDR3 region has 15 residues. After removal of 5 bases from V and 2 bases from J, the junction contained 8 bases not matched to a gene. Germline values: CDR1 SGHTA, CDR2 FQGNSA. The CDR3 DNA sequence: TGTGCCAGCAGCAAACCGGGACAGCCAAACACTGAAGCTTTCTTT. Translated: CASSKPGQPNTEAFF. Full variable domain (outside the CDR3, taken from reference TRBV7-2 and TRBJ1-1): GAGVSQSPSNKVTEKGKDVELRCDPISGHTALYWYRQSLGQGLEFLIYFQGNSAPDKSGLPSDRFSAERTGGSVSTLTIQRTQQEDSAVYLCASSKPGQPNTEAFFGQGTRLTVV.

V and J are TRBV7-9 and TRBJ2-3; 7 nucleotides agree with TRBD1. The germline CDR1 and CDR2 sequences are SEHNR and FQNEAQ (reference sequence). V trimming: 0 bases; J trimming: 5 bases; junction bases outside the gene matches: 8. This CDR3 region has 16 residues. DNA of the CDR3: TGTGCCAGCAGCTTAGCGCAAGGGGGCGCGGAAGATACGCAGTATTTT. This encodes CASSLAQGGAEDTQYF.

Written as DNA, the CDR3 is TGTGCCAGCAACTCAATGGTAACTAATGAAAAACTGTTTTTT. This translates into CASNSMVTNEKLFF. The rearrangement uses TRBV7-9 and TRBJ1-4; D is uncertain. The V end was cut by 7 bases, the J end by 1 base, with 10 bases between. This CDR3 has 14 amino acids. The germline V gene has CDR1 SEHNR and CDR2 FQNEAQ (reference sequence).

This chain joins TRBV5-1 and TRBJ2-2; D might be TRBD2 (6 bases). CDR3 length: 21 amino acids. V lost 3 bases and J lost 2, with 29 bases in between. Germline V gives CDR1 SGHRS, CDR2 YFSETQ. The CDR3 loop reads CASSSFGANFPGATNTGELFF. The CDR3 nucleotides read TGCGCCAGCAGCTCTTTCGGCGCAAACTTCCCGGGAGCCACTAACACCGGGGAGCTGTTTTTT.

The J gene is TRBJ1-2, the V gene TRBV28, with D perhaps TRBD1 (5 bases). CDR1 MDHEN and CDR2 SYDVKM come from the germline V gene. This CDR3 has 15 amino acids. V was trimmed by 7 bases and J by 3 bases, leaving 18 bases between them. The CDR3 DNA reads TGTGCCAGCACCTCCGCAGGAGGGGTGGACTATGGCTACACCTTC. It is translated as CASTSAGGVDYGYTF.

This rearrangement joins TRBV30 to TRBJ2-5; D is ambiguous. V lost 3 bases and J lost 2, with 7 bases in between. The CDR3 length is 12 residues. The germline V gene has CDR1 GTSNPN and CDR2 SVGIG (reference sequence). The CDR3 region has the DNA TGTGCCTGGAGCCAGATACAAGAGACCCAGTACTTC. This translates into CAWSQIQETQYF. Full variable domain (rest looked up from reference TRBV30 and TRBJ2-5): SQTIHQWPATLVQPVGSPLSLECTVEGTSNPNLYWYRQAAGRGLQLLFYSVGIGQISSEVPQNLSASRPQDRQFILSSKKLLLSDSGFYLCAWSQIQETQYFGPGTRLLVL.

The V and J genes are TRBV5-1 and TRBJ2-3; 8 nucleotides match TRBD2. Germline V gives CDR1 SGHRS, CDR2 YFSETQ. The V gene end was trimmed by 2 bases and the J gene end by 0 bases; junction bases not matched to a gene: 5. This CDR3 has 16 residues. In DNA form, the CDR3 reads TGCGCCAGCAGCTTAGGGTTAGCGGGAAGCACAGATACGCAGTATTTT. Its protein is CASSLGLAGSTDTQYF.

In DNA form, the CDR3 reads TGTGCCAGCAGTTTCCTCCTTGGAGGGAGGGTGATCATTCAGTACTTC. It translates to CASSFLLGGRVIIQYF. This chain links TRBV28 with TRBJ2-4, with 7 bases that match TRBD2. The CDR3 is 16 amino acids. Per germline, CDR1 MDHEN and CDR2 SYDVKM. With V trimmed by 3 bases and J by 9 bases, 14 bases remained unmatched.

The V call is TRBV28, the J call TRBJ2-7, with TRBD2 identical over 8 bases. Trimming cost V 2 bases and J 7 bases; bases outside gene matches: 10. This CDR3 region has 15 residues. Germline CDR1 is MDHEN and CDR2 is SYDVKM. CDR3 sequence reads: CASSLIAGPLGEQYF. CDR3 sequence (DNA): TGTGCCAGCAGTTTAATAGCGGGACCCCTTGGGGAGCAGTACTTC.

J is TRBJ2-7 and V is TRBV28, with D tentatively TRBD2 (5 bases). Germline V gene data show CDR1 as MDHEN and CDR2 as SYDVKM. The CDR3 is 15 amino acids. The V and J ends lost 5 bases and 3 bases respectively, with 17 bases between them. CDR3: CASSPHQEAGYEQYF. Here the CDR3 DNA reads TGTGCCAGCAGTCCCCATCAGGAGGCAGGCTACGAGCAGTACTTC. The full variable domain, with the rest looked up from reference TRBV28 and TRBJ2-7, is DVKVTQSSRYLVKRTGEKVFLECVQDMDHENMFWYRQDPGLGLRLIYFSYDVKMKEKGDIPEGYSVSREKKERFSLILESASTNQTSMYLCASSPHQEAGYEQYFGPGTRLTVT.

This clone was picked up a small number of times. V and J are TRBV29-1 and TRBJ1-1; D unclear. Germline V CDR1 and CDR2: SQVTM, ANQGSEA. The CDR3 covers 11 residues. Deletions cut 3 bases from V and 10 bases from J, with 12 bases between. DNA for the CDR3: TGCAGCGTTGATAGTGATGGTCGAGCTTTCTTT. It yields the protein CSVDSDGRAFF. The full variable domain, completed using reference TRBV29-1 and TRBJ1-1, is SAVISQKPSRDICQRGTSLTIQCQVDSQVTMMFWYRQQPGQSLTLIATANQGSEATYESGFVIDKFPISRPNLTFSTLTVSNMSPEDSSIYLCSVDSDGRAFFGQGTRLTVV.

V and J are TRBV27 and TRBJ2-1; tentatively, D is TRBD1 (5 bases). V dropped 5 bases and J dropped 7 bases, with 9 bases sitting between them. Germline lookup yields CDR1 MNHEY and CDR2 SMNVEV (reference sequence). The CDR3 has 12 amino acids. The CDR3 bases are TGTGCCAGCAGTATCTCAGGGAATGAGCAGTTCTTC. This gives the protein CASSISGNEQFF.

The J gene is TRBJ1-1, the V gene TRBV2; 9 nucleotides line up with TRBD1. CDR1 and CDR2 from the germline V gene are SNHLY and FYNNEI. V lost 4 bases to trimming and J lost 4 bases; unmatched junction nucleotides: 4. CDR3 size: 14 residues. CDR3 DNA: TGTGCCAGCAGTGTTTTGACAGGGGGCACTGAAGCTTTCTTT. Translation gives CASSVLTGGTEAFF.

The rearrangement uses TRBV5-1 and TRBJ2-5, with D possibly being TRBD1 (6 bases). CDR3 size: 14 residues. V lost 4 bases, J lost 2 bases, and 12 bases lay in between. Germline lookup yields CDR1 SGHRS and CDR2 YFSETQ. CDR3 nucleotide sequence: TGCGCCAGCAGCCGGGACATCCTACAAGAGACCCAGTACTTC. It is translated as CASSRDILQETQYF.

This chain links TRBV28 with TRBJ2-5, with D tentatively TRBD2 (6 bases). Germline CDR1 is MDHEN and CDR2 is SYDVKM. V was trimmed by 3 bases and J by 1 base, leaving 18 bases between them. The CDR3 has 17 amino acids. CDR3: CASSFSRRDSLQETQYF. The CDR3 DNA is TGTGCCAGCAGTTTCTCTAGGAGGGATTCCCTCCAAGAGACCCAGTACTTC.